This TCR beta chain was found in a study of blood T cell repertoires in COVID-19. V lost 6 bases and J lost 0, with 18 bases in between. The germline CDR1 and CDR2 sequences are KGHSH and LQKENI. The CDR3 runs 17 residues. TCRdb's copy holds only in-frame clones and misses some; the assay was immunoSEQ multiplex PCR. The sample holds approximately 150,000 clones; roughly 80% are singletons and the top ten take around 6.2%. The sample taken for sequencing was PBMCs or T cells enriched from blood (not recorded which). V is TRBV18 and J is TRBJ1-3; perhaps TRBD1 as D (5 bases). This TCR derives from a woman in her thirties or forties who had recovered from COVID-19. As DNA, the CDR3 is TGTGCCAGCTCCCTGGATGCACAGGAGAGCTCTGGAAACACCATATATTTT. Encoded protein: CASSLDAQESSGNTIYF.